This entry concerns a single T cell receptor beta chain. The data were obtained in a study of blood T cells in healthy people across ages. As for the study in general: Template switching retrieved approximately one barcoded beta molecule for each two T cells.

A second PCR of 7 to 11 cycles used a sample-barcoded 5' primer and a J-beta primer mix. Each CDR3 protein gets one entry after TCRdb re-called the 5' RACE reads with MiXCR. The data show over 1.5 million distinct CDR3 sequences, about 49% seen once. Germline V gene lookup returns CDR1 SQVTM and CDR2 ANQGSEA. Trimming took off 4 bases at V and 2 bases at J, with 8 bases between the two ends. CDR3 size: 13 residues. This rearrangement joins TRBV29-1 to TRBJ1-4, with D perhaps TRBD1 (6 bases). This clonotype was obtained from a woman aged 40 to 50 in good health. The sample comprised blood. The CDR3 nucleotides are TGCAGCGTTGCGGGGGCCACTAATGAAAAACTGTTTTTT. Its translation is CSVAGATNEKLFF.